One sample yielded the 17 T cell receptor beta chains listed below, sequenced in a study of blood T cell repertoires in COVID-19. Using immunoSEQ multiplex PCR, the repertoire was profiled, and TCRdb retains in-frame clones only, with some absent. This table has 40,000 to 65,000 clones, around 78% appearing once. Sequenced material: peripheral blood. The receptors here all came from a human donor with active or convalescent COVID-19. The donor label of this sample is uncertain.

CDR3: CASSVGGQGSYNEQFF. Here the CDR3 DNA reads TGTGCCAGCAGCGTAGGCGGACAGGGGTCCTACAATGAGCAGTTCTTC. The chain has TRBV9 and TRBJ2-1; TRBD1 matches 9 bases. The CDR3 has 16 amino acids. From germline, CDR1 is SGDLS and CDR2 YYNGEE. The junction had 2 bases not matched to a gene; V was cut back by 0 bases and J by 1 base.

The chain is built from TRBV15 and TRBJ1-4; TRBD1 aligns across 10 bases. Germline V gene data show CDR1 as LNHNV and CDR2 as YYDKDF (reference sequence). The V segment lost 3 bases and the J segment 5 bases; nucleotides outside the gene matches: 3. This CDR3 is 15 amino acids long. CDR3 DNA: TGTGCCACCAGCAGGATGGGACAGGGGAATGAAAAACTGTTTTTT. It codes for CATSRMGQGNEKLFF.

This clone counts as medium-sized. A junction end diverges from the germline sequence, so it may reflect a read error. The CDR3 DNA reads as TGCGCCAGCAGGGAGTCCCCCACTAGCACAGATACGCAGTATTTT. Protein: CASRESPTSTDTQYF. The chain uses TRBV10-2 and TRBJ2-3; no definite D call. Per the germline V gene, CDR1 is WSHSY and CDR2 is SAAADI. The CDR3 covers 15 residues.

This chain joins TRBV12-5 and TRBJ1-2, with 9 bases identical to TRBD1. The CDR3 runs 13 residues. Trimming took 7 bases from V and 8 from J; bases not matched to a gene: 8. Germline-derived CDR1 and CDR2 are LGHNT and FRNRAP. The CDR3 region is CASAQDRGEGYTF. The CDR3 bases are TGTGCTAGTGCCCAAGACAGGGGGGAAGGCTACACCTTC.

The chain uses TRBV7-9 and TRBJ1-1, with 8 bases aligning to TRBD1. The CDR3 contains 15 residues. The trim removed 5 bases at V and 0 bases at J, leaving 5 bases unmatched. CDR1 and CDR2 (germline): SEHNR, FQNEAQ (reference sequence). CDR3 sequence reads: CASSTTGGVNTEAFF. CDR3 DNA: TGTGCCAGCAGCACCACAGGGGGGGTGAACACTGAAGCTTTCTTT.

The chain employs TRBV28 and TRBJ1-4, with TRBD1 as a possible D gene (5 bases). In germline, CDR1 is MDHEN, CDR2 SYDVKM. The CDR3 is made up of 15 amino acids. Trimming removed 5 bases at V and 8 bases at J, with 18 bases between. The CDR3 bases are TGTGCCAGCAGTCCCCCGGGGACTTGGAGGGAAAAACTGTTTTTT. Translated: CASSPPGTWREKLFF.

The chain couples TRBV5-1 to TRBJ1-2; 7 bases agree with TRBD1. The CDR3 extends over 14 amino acids. V dropped 0 bases and J dropped 5; count of bases not matched to a gene: 4. Germline CDR1 and CDR2: SGHRS and YFSETQ. CDR3 DNA sequence: TGCGCCAGCAGCTTGGACAGGGGCAGATATGGCTACACCTTC. This translates into CASSLDRGRYGYTF.

The chain is built from TRBV27 and TRBJ2-3; D call uncertain. Germline assignment: CDR1 MNHEY and CDR2 SMNVEV (reference sequence). The CDR3 covers 14 residues. Deletions cut 6 bases from V and 5 bases from J, with 15 bases between. The CDR3 sequence is CASRIRVPGDTQYF. In nucleotides, the CDR3 is TGTGCCAGCAGGATCCGGGTGCCGGGAGATACGCAGTATTTT.

This clone was recorded once. The rearrangement uses TRBV19 and TRBJ2-7; 10 positions agree with TRBD1. This CDR3 is 15 amino acids long. V gave up 5 bases and J gave up 2 bases; unmatched junction bases: 6. The germline V gene encodes CDR1 LNHDA and CDR2 SQIVND (reference sequence). CDR3 in DNA: TGTGCCAGTAGTCGCTCCGGGACAGGGGCCTACGAGCAGTACTTC. It specifies CASSRSGTGAYEQYF.

CDR3 DNA: TGTGCCTGGACCGCAGACAGCTCCTACGAGCAGTACTTC. Protein sequence: CAWTADSSYEQYF. The chain uses TRBV30 and TRBJ2-7; a weak D match, TRBD1 (5 bases). Germline CDR1 reads GTSNPN; CDR2 reads SVGIG (reference sequence). Between the trimmed V and J ends, which lost 4 bases and 0 bases, there was a span of 10 bases. This CDR3 comprises 13 residues.

This clone was counted only a few times. This sequence joins TRBV27 and TRBJ2-1, with a weak D call TRBD2 (7 bases). CDR1 is MNHEY and CDR2 is SMNVEV in the germline V gene (reference sequence). V lost 4 bases and J lost 10, with 20 bases in between. This CDR3 has 15 residues. CDR3 sequence reads: CASSWTTRGGVEQFF. The CDR3 DNA follows: TGTGCCAGCAGTTGGACTACCCGAGGGGGGGTCGAGCAGTTCTTC.

This chain connects TRBV30 to TRBJ1-1; 8 nucleotides agree with TRBD1. Germline CDR1 and CDR2: GTSNPN and SVGIG (reference sequence). The CDR3 loop spans 14 amino acids. V lost 0 bases, J lost 5 bases, and 5 bases stayed unmatched. The chain's CDR3 is CAWSVQGVRTEAFF. CDR3 coding DNA: TGTGCCTGGAGTGTACAGGGGGTAAGGACTGAAGCTTTCTTT. Using reference TRBV30 and TRBJ1-1 for the parts outside the CDR3, the full variable domain is SQTIHQWPATLVQPVGSPLSLECTVEGTSNPNLYWYRQAAGRGLQLLFYSVGIGQISSEVPQNLSASRPQDRQFILSSKKLLLSDSGFYLCAWSVQGVRTEAFFGQGTRLTVV.

The chain links TRBV25-1 to TRBJ1-5, with TRBD1 as a possible D gene (6 bases). CDR3 size: 14 residues. Germline V lookup: CDR1 MGHDK, CDR2 SYGVNS. Trimming stripped 8 bases from V and 0 bases from J, with 11 bases between. The CDR3 loop is CASGNRDSNQPQHF. CDR3 bases: TGTGCCAGCGGCAACAGGGATAGCAATCAGCCCCAGCATTTT.

This clone came up a few times. The gene calls are TRBV13 and TRBJ2-1, with 12 bases that match TRBD2. Germline V CDR1 and CDR2: PRHDT, FYEKMQ (reference sequence). V lost 5 bases and J lost 3; bases outside the gene matches: 8. This CDR3 has 17 amino acids. CDR3 loop: CASSISSGRADYNEQFF. CDR3 nucleotide sequence: TGTGCCAGCAGCATTTCTAGCGGGAGGGCCGACTACAATGAGCAGTTCTTC.

The chain couples TRBV19 to TRBJ2-6; 7 bases are shared with TRBD2. The CDR3 is 18 amino acids. Germline loops: CDR1 LNHDA, CDR2 SQIVND (reference sequence). The V gene end was trimmed by 1 base and the J gene end by 2 bases; junction bases not matched to a gene: 8. Written as DNA, the CDR3 is TGTGCCAGTAGTATAGGGGAGGGGATCTTTACTGGGGCCAACGTCCTGACTTTC. Protein: CASSIGEGIFTGANVLTF. Complete variable domain (other parts from reference TRBV19 and TRBJ2-6): DGGITQSPKYLFRKEGQNVTLSCEQNLNHDAMYWYRQDPGQGLRLIYYSQIVNDFQKGDIAEGYSVSREKKESFPLTVTSAQKNPTAFYLCASSIGEGIFTGANVLTFGAGSRLTVL.

The rearrangement uses TRBV3-1 (or the pseudogene TRBV3-2) and TRBJ2-2; a weak D match, TRBD2 (5 bases). The ends were cut back, 8 bases at V and 4 bases at J, with 17 bases in the middle. The CDR3 spans 15 residues. Looked up from germline, CDR1 is LGHDT and CDR2 is YNNKEL (reference sequence). DNA for the CDR3: TGTGCCAGCGGAGCTCGGCTAGCCGTCACCGGGGAGCTGTTTTTT. Translated, it gives CASGARLAVTGELFF.

The CDR3 is CASRRRGTDQHGYTF. CDR3 coding DNA: TGTGCCAGCAGGCGAAGGGGGACAGACCAACATGGCTACACCTTC. The chain recombines TRBV28 with TRBJ1-2; 7 bases map to TRBD1. CDR1 and CDR2 from the germline V gene are MDHEN and SYDVKM. V was clipped by 6 bases and J by 6 bases; unmatched bases: 13. This CDR3 has 15 amino acids.